The rows below give T cell receptor beta chains drawn from one sample of a study of T cells expressing NK-cell markers. TCRdb processed the 5' RACE reads again and assigns one entry to each CDR3 protein, with no DNA. This sample carries 400,000 to 500,000 distinct CDR3 sequences, with 7.3% going to the ten biggest clones. Sample: blood T cells: a sorted CD56 or NKG2C T cell subset, CD4+ or CD8+ T cells, or bulk PBMC T cells (not recorded which). The receptors originated from a woman between 18 and 69 years old in good health. The CDR3 runs from the conserved cysteine through the conserved F or W.

CDR3	J	V
CASSIRSGTLYNEQFF	TRBJ2-1	TRBV9
CASSPSRPASSTDTQYF	TRBJ2-3	TRBV18
CASKVTGDWVGDEQFF	TRBJ2-1	TRBV12-3/TRBV12-4
CASSLPAAGANVLTF	TRBJ2-6	TRBV7-8
CASSLTEYNEQFF	TRBJ2-1	TRBV7-3
CASSSGTSGRTSYNEQFF	TRBJ2-1	TRBV19
CASRGGWETQYF	TRBJ2-5	TRBV6-1
CASSLDAGGSGNTIYF	TRBJ1-3	TRBV5-6
CASSPGTSDTQYF	TRBJ2-3	TRBV5-1
CASSFATGTGAHEQYF	TRBJ2-7	TRBV7-8
CASSQRGSNYEQYF	TRBJ2-7	TRBV2
CSAMGQLANSPLHF	TRBJ1-6	TRBV20-1
CAIRNGGGLGEKLFF	TRBJ1-4	TRBV10-3
CASIPFGSSYNEQFF	TRBJ2-1	TRBV28
CSASRAGAFQETQYF	TRBJ2-5	TRBV20-1
CASSSTGTMNTEAFF	TRBJ1-1	TRBV5-1
CASSLVAGGQETQYF	TRBJ2-5	TRBV4-3
CASSLRGQGHEQYF	TRBJ2-7	TRBV27
CASSPPLREGETQYF	TRBJ2-5	TRBV7-9
CASSQLDGAFSTDTQYF	TRBJ2-3	TRBV6-5
CASSPPGSSKNIQYF	TRBJ2-4	TRBV19